Shown below are 12 T cell receptor beta chains from a single sample sequenced in a study of human T cells and chemical hapten exposure. Time point of the sample: patch test 2, 6 weeks after DPC sensitization. The treatment is: therapeutic diphenylcyclopropenone sensitization with weekly scalp DPC. TCRdb independently ran MiXCR on the RACE reads; one entry per CDR3 protein. The repertoire includes some 80,000 distinct CDR3 sequences, about 9.4% of them detected once, and roughly 2.3% sits in the top ten. The sequencing used whole blood, collected in connection with sensitization to the hapten diphenylcyclopropenone (DPC). The receptors stem from a woman in her 30s with alopecia areata. Some clones in this sample may be carry-over from other donors' samples.

This clonotype appeared a few times. A much larger clone differs by one base, so this may be a read error. The CDR3 sequence is CASSLGVSNTEAFF. As DNA, the CDR3 is TGTGCCAGCTCACTGGGGGTATCTAACACTGAAGCTTTCTTT. The chain has TRBV18 and TRBJ1-1; possibly TRBD1 for D (5 bases). CDR3 length equals 14 residues. CDR1 is KGHSH and CDR2 is LQKENI in the germline V gene. V was trimmed by 4 bases and J by 2 bases, leaving 11 bases between them.

A remark on this clonotype: This CDR3 is missing its conserved last phenylalanine or tryptophan, likely due to a read error. It is unclear where the CDR3 begins or ends on the DNA, so no DNA is shown, and the CDR3 is as TCRdb lists it. V usage is TRBV12-3 or TRBV12-4 and J usage is TRBJ1-3; the table's D gene call, TRBD1, was not cross checked with the DNA. Inclusive of both ends, the CDR3 amounts to 12 amino acids. CDR3 region: CASSFDRGQTSL.

Ten or more counts support this clonotype. The chain recombines TRBV29-1 with TRBJ2-1, with D possibly TRBD2 on 6 matching bases. Trimming shortened V by 6 bases and J by 2 bases, and 20 bases separated the two germline ends. The CDR3 is made up of 16 amino acids. Germline loops: CDR1 SQVTM, CDR2 ANQGSEA. The CDR3 protein is CSVHPFSGLPYNEQFF. The CDR3 nucleotides read TGCAGCGTCCATCCCTTTAGCGGCCTACCCTACAATGAGCAGTTCTTC.

This clonotype has a count of ten or more. The J gene is TRBJ1-2, the V gene TRBV28; 7 bases map to TRBD1. Germline V gives CDR1 MDHEN, CDR2 SYDVKM. This CDR3 has 14 residues. The V gene end was trimmed by 7 bases and the J gene end by 4 bases; junction bases not matched to a gene: 9. DNA of the CDR3: TGTGCCAGCAATACGGGACAGAAGTTCTATGGCTACACCTTC. Encoded protein: CASNTGQKFYGYTF.

This clonotype was counted at least ten times. The chain joins TRBV7-6 to TRBJ1-6; D gene ambiguous. The V and J ends lost 5 bases and 14 bases respectively, with 25 bases between them. CDR1 and CDR2 (germline): SGHVS, FNYEAQ. The CDR3 runs to 16 residues. The CDR3 loop reads CASSPASGPEGRTLHF. The CDR3 DNA reads as TGTGCCAGCAGCCCGGCCTCCGGGCCTGAGGGAAGAACCCTCCACTTT. Based on the CDR3 plus reference TRBV7-6 and TRBJ1-6, the full variable domain is GAGVSQSPRYKVTKRGQDVALRCDPISGHVSLYWYRQALGQGPEFLTYFNYEAQQDKSGLPNDRFSAERPEGSISTLTIQRTEQRDSAMYRCASSPASGPEGRTLHFGNGTRLTVT.

This clonotype occurred a few times. The conserved final phenylalanine or tryptophan is absent from the CDR3, which likely points to a read error. No DNA is shown, since the ends of the CDR3 on it are uncertain; the CDR3 is the one TCRdb lists. V usage is TRBV7-2 and J usage is TRBJ2-1; the table's D gene call, TRBD1, was not cross checked with the DNA. The CDR3 length is 13 residues, termini included. Per germline, CDR1 SGHTA and CDR2 FQGNSA. The CDR3 region is CASSSSQGAQIRL.

At least ten counts were recorded for this clonotype. V gene TRBV30 combines with J gene TRBJ2-7; no definite D call. Germline loops: CDR1 GTSNPN, CDR2 SVGIG (reference sequence). The CDR3 sequence is 12 residues long. V gave up 0 bases and J gave up 6 bases, with 9 bases separating them. The CDR3 nucleotides are TGTGCCTGGAGTGTAGTAGGCTTCGAGCAGTACTTC. It codes for CAWSVVGFEQYF.

This clonotype has only a few counts. CDR3 sequence reads: CASRTGLTYEQYF. CDR3 nucleotide sequence: TGTGCCAGCAGAACGGGTCTTACCTACGAGCAGTACTTC. The chain uses TRBV28 and TRBJ2-7; D is unresolved. V lost 6 bases and J 2 bases, leaving 11 bases between the germline ends. The length of the CDR3 is 13 residues. CDR1 is MDHEN, CDR2 SYDVKM, per germline.

The chain joins TRBV5-4 to TRBJ1-3; no definite D call. Germline V gene lookup returns CDR1 SGHNT and CDR2 YYREEE (reference sequence). The CDR3 covers 14 residues. V lost 1 base and J lost 8, with 13 bases in between. The CDR3: CASSLSSGIDTIYF. The CDR3 DNA reads TGTGCCAGCAGCTTGAGCTCCGGGATTGACACCATATATTTT.

This clonotype appeared many times. This chain links TRBV20-1 with TRBJ2-7; D is undetermined. Germline CDR1 DFQATT, CDR2 SNEGSKA (reference sequence). The CDR3 spans 12 residues. Trimming removed 3 bases from V and 1 base from J, with 7 bases in between. The CDR3 region has the DNA TGCAGTGCTAGGCCAGCGTCCTACGAGCAGTACTTC. Translation: CSARPASYEQYF.

This clonotype was detected many times. The CDR3 bases are TGTGCCAGCAGCCAGGACACCGGGCCCATGGCCGAGCAGTACTTC. Encoded protein: CASSQDTGPMAEQYF. This chain links TRBV14 with TRBJ2-7; possible D gene TRBD1, 5 bases. Trimming left V 3 bases short and J 6 bases short, with 18 bases between. The V gene's germline CDR1 is SGHDN and CDR2 FVKESK. The length of the CDR3 is 15 residues.

This clonotype showed up just a few times. V usage is TRBV20-1 and J usage is TRBJ1-6, with D possibly TRBD1 on 6 matching bases. Germline values: CDR1 DFQATT, CDR2 SNEGSKA (reference sequence). V lost 3 bases and J 6 bases, leaving 9 bases between the germline ends. This CDR3 is 13 amino acids long. CDR3 DNA: TGCAGTGCTAGCCGGGACACTAATTCACCCCTCCACTTT. Translated: CSASRDTNSPLHF.